This TCR beta chain was profiled in a study of blood T cells in healthy people across ages. About the study: About one barcoded beta molecule per two T cells came from capture by template switching. General study results and limits: Strong correlation existed between TCR beta diversity and naive T cell percentage.

Through a sample-barcoded 5' primer and a J-beta primer mix, a second PCR was run for roughly 6 to 12 cycles. A single record per CDR3 protein comes from TCRdb applying MiXCR to the 5' RACE reads. The sample records roughly 1.7 million distinct CDR3 sequences, about 32% being singletons. For this clonotype: Its specificity is unknown.

V was trimmed by 5 bases and J by 2 bases, leaving 13 bases between them. Germline lookup yields CDR1 MDHEN and CDR2 SYDVKM. This CDR3 has 15 amino acids. This TCR came from a woman aged 25 to 45 in good health. Specimen: blood. This sequence joins TRBV28 and TRBJ1-5; no firm D call. For the CDR3, the DNA is TGTGCCAGCAGTCACGACCCGGAGGGCAATCAGCCCCAGCATTTT. Translated, it gives CASSHDPEGNQPQHF.